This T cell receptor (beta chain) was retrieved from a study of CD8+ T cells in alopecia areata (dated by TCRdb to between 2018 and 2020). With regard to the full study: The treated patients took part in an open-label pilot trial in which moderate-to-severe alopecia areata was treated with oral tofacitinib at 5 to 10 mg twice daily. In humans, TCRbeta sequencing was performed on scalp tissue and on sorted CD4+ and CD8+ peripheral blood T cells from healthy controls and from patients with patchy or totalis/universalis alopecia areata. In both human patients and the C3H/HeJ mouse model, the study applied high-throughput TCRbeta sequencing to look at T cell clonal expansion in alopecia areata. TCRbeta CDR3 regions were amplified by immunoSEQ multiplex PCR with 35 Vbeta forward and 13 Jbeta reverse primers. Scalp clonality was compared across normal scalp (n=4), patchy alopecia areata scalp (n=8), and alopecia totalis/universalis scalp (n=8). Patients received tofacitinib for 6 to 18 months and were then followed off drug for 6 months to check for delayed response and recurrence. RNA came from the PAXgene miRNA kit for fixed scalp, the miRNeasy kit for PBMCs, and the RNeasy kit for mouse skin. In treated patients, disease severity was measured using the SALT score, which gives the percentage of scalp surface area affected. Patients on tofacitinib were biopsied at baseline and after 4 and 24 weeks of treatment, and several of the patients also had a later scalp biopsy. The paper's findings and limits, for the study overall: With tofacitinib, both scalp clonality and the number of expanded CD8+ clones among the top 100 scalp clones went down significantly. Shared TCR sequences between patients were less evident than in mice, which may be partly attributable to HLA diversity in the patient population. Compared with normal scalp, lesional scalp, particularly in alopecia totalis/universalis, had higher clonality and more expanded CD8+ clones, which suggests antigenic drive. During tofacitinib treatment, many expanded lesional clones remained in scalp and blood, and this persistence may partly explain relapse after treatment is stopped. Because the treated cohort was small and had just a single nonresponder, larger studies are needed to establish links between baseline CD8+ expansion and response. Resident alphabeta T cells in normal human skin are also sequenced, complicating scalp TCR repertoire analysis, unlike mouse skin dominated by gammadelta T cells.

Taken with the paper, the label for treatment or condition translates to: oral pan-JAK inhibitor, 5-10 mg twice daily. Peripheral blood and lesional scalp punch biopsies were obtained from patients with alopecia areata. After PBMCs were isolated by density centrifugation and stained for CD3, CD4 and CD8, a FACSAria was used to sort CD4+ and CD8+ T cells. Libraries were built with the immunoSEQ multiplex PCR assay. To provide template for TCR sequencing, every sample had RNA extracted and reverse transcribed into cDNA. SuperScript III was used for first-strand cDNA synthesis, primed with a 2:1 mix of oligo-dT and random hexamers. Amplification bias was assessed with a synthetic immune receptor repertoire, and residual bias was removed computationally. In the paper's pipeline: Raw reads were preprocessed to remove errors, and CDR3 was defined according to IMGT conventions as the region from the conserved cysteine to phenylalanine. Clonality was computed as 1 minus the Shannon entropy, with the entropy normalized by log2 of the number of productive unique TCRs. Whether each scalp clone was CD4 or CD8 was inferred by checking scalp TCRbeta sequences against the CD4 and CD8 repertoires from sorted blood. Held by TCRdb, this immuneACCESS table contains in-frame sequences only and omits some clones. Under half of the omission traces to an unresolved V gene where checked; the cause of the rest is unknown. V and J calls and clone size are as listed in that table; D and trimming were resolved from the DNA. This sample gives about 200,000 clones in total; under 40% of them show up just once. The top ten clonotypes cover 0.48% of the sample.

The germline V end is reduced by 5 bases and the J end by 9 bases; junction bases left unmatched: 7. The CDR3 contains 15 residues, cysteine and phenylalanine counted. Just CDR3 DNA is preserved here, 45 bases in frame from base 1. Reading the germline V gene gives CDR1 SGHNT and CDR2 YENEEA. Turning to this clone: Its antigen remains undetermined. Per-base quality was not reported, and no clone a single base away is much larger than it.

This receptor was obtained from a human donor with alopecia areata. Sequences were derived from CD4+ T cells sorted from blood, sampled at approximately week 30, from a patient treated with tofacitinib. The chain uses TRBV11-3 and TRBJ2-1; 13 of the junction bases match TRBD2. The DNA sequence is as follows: TGTGCCAGCAGCCGCGGGACTAGCGGGGTGGGTGAGCAGTTCTTC. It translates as CASSRGTSGVGEQFF.